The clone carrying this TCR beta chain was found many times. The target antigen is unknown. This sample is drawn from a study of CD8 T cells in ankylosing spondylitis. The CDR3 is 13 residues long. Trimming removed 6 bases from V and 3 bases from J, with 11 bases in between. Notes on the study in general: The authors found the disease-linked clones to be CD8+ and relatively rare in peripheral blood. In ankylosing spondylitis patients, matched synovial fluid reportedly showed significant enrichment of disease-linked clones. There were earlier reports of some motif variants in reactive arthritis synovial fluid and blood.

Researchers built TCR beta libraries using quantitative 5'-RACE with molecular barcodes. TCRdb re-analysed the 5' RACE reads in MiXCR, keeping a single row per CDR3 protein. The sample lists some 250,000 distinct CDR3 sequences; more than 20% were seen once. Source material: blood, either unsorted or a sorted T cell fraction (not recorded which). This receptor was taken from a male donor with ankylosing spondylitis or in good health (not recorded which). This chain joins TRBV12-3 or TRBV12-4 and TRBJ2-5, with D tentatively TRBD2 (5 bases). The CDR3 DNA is TGTGCCAGCAGCACGGCCGGGGAAGAGACCCAGTACTTC. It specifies CASSTAGEETQYF.